This TCR beta chain derives from a study of blood T cell repertoires in COVID-19. Study information: Italy, Spain and the United States were the sources of the convalescent and acute COVID-19 samples.

Some clones are missing from TCRdb's copy, which holds only in-frame ones; the method was immunoSEQ multiplex PCR. The data contain 350,000 or so clones, around 87% of them singletons. Recruited during active infection, patients (from Seattle) were subsequently followed longitudinally. The germline V and J ends were trimmed by 4 bases and 0 bases, with 17 bases remaining between them. Germline values: CDR1 SGDLS, CDR2 YYNGEE. CDR3 length equals 17 residues. The rearrangement links TRBV9 to TRBJ2-1, with D hard to call. This clonotype was sampled from a woman younger than 45 with COVID-19, enrolled during active disease. Sequencing was carried out using peripheral blood. CDR3 sequence (DNA): TGTGCCAGCAGCCCCTCGACCCCTCCGGGCTCCTACAATGAGCAGTTCTTC. It translates to CASSPSTPPGSYNEQFF.